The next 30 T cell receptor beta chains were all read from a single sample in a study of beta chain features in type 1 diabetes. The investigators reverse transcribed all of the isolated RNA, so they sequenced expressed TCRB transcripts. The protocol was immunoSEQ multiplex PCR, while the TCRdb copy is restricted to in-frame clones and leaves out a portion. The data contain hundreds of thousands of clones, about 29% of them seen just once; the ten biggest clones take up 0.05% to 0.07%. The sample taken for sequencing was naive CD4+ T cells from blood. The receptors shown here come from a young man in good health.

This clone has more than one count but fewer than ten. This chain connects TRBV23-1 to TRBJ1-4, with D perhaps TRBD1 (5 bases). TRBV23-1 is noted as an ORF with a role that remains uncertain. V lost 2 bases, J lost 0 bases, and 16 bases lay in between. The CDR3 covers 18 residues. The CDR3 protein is CASSQPLLGGATNEKLFF. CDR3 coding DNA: TGCGCCAGCAGTCAACCCCTCCTGGGAGGGGCAACTAATGAAAAACTGTTTTTT.

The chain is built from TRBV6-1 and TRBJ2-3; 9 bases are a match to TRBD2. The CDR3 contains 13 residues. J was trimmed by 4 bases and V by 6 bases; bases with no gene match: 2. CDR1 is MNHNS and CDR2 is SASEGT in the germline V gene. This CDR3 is CASRREGADTQYF. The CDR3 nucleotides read TGTGCCAGCAGGCGGGAGGGCGCAGATACGCAGTATTTT.

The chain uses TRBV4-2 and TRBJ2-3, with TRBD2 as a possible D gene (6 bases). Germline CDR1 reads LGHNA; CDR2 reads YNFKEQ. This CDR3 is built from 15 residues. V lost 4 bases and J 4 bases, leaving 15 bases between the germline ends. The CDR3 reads CASSRRDGLPDTQYF. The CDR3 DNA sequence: TGTGCCAGCAGCCGGAGGGACGGATTGCCAGATACGCAGTATTTT.

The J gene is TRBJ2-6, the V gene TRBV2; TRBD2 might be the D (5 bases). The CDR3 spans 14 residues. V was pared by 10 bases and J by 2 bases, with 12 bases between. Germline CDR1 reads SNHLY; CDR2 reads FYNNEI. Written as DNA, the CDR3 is TGTGCCACAATCTTCGGGGCTGGGGCCAACGTCCTGACTTTC. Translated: CATIFGAGANVLTF.

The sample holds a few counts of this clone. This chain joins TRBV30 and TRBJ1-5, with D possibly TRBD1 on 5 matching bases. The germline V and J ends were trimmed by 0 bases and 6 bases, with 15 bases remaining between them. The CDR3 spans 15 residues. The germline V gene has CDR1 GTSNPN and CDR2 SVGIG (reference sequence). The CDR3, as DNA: TGTGCCTGGAGTGTAGGATGGCAGGGAACTCAGCCCCAGCATTTT. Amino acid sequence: CAWSVGWQGTQPQHF.

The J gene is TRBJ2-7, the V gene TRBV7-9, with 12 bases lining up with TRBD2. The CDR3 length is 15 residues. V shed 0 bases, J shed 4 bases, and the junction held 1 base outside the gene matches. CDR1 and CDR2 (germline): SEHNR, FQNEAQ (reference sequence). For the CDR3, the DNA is TGTGCCAGCAGCTTAGCGGGGACTAGCGGGTACGAGCAGTACTTC. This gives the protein CASSLAGTSGYEQYF.

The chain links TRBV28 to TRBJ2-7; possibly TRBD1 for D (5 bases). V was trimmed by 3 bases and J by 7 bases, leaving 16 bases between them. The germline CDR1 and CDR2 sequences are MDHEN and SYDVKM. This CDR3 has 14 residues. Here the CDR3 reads CASSLTVLPREQYF. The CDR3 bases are TGTGCCAGCAGTTTGACAGTCCTCCCTCGTGAGCAGTACTTC.

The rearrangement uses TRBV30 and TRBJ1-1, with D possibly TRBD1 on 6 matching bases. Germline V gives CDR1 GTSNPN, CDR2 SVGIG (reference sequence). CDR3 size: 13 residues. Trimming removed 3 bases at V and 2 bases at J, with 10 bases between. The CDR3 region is CAWRDRSNTEAFF. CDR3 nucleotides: TGTGCCTGGAGGGACAGAAGTAACACTGAAGCTTTCTTT.

CDR3 protein: CSVEGAGYTQYF. DNA for the CDR3: TGCAGCGTTGAAGGAGCGGGCTATACGCAGTATTTT. This chain joins TRBV29-1 and TRBJ2-3; a weak D match, TRBD2 (6 bases). CDR1 and CDR2 (germline): SQVTM, ANQGSEA. The CDR3 is made up of 12 amino acids. Trimming left V 1 base short and J 7 bases short, with 9 bases between.

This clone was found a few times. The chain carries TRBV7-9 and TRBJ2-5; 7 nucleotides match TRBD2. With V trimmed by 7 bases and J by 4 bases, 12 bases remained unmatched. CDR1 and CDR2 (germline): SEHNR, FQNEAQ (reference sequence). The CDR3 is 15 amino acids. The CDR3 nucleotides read TGTGCCAGCAACTCCTTCGGGGGGTTGGTAGAGACCCAGTACTTC. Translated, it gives CASNSFGGLVETQYF.

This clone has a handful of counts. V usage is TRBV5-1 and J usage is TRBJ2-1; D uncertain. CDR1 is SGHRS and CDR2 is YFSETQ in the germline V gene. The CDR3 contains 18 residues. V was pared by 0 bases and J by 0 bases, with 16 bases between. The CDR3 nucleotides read TGCGCCAGCAGCTTGGCGAGATTCACGGAGCGCTCCTACAATGAGCAGTTCTTC. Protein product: CASSLARFTERSYNEQFF.

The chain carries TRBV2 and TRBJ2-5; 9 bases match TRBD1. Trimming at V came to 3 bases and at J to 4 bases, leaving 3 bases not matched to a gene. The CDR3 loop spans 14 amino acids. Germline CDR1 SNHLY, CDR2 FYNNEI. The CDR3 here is CASSETGGGETQYF. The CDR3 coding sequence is TGTGCCAGCAGTGAGACAGGGGGAGGAGAGACCCAGTACTTC.

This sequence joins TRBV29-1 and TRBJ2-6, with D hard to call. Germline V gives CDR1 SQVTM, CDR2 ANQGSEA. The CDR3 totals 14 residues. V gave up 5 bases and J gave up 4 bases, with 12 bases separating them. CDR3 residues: CSVIGGSGANVLTF. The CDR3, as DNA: TGCAGCGTTATAGGCGGCTCGGGGGCCAACGTCCTGACTTTC. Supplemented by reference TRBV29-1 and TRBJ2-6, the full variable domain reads SAVISQKPSRDICQRGTSLTIQCQVDSQVTMMFWYRQQPGQSLTLIATANQGSEATYESGFVIDKFPISRPNLTFSTLTVSNMSPEDSSIYLCSVIGGSGANVLTFGAGSRLTVL.

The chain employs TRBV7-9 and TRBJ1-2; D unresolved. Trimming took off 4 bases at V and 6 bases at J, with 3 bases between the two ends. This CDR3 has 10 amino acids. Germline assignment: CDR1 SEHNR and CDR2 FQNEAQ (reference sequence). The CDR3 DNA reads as TGTGCCAGCAGCTCCAATGGCTACACCTTC. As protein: CASSSNGYTF.

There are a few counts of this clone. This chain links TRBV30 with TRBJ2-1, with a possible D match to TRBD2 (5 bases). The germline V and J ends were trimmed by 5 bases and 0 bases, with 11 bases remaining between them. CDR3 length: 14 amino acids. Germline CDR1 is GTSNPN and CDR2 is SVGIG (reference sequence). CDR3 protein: CAWRTLSSYNEQFF. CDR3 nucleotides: TGTGCCTGGCGGACTCTCAGCTCCTACAATGAGCAGTTCTTC.

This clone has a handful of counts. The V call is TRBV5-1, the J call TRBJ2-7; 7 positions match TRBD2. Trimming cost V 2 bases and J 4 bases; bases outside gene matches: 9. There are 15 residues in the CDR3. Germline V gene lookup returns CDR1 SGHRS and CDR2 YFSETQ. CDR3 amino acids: CASSLGPSGVYEQYF. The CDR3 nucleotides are TGCGCCAGCAGCTTAGGCCCTAGCGGAGTATACGAGCAGTACTTC.

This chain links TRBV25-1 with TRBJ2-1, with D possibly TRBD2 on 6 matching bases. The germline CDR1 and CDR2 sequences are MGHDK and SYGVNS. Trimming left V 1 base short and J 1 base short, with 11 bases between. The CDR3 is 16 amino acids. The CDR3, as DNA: TGTGCCAGCAGTGAATCCCCGGGAGTATCCTACAATGAGCAGTTCTTC. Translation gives CASSESPGVSYNEQFF.

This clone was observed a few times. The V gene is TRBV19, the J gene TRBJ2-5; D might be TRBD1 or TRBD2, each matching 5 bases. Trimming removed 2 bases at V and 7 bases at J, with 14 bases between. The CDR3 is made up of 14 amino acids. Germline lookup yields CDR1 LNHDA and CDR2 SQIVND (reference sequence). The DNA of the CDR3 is TGTGCCAGTAGTATATCCGGCAGGGACGGGACCCAGTACTTC. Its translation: CASSISGRDGTQYF.

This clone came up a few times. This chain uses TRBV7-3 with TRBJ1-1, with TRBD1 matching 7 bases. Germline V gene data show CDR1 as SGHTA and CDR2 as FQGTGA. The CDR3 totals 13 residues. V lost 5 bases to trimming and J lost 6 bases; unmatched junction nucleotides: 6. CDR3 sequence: CASSRGQRAEAFF. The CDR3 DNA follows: TGTGCCAGCAGCAGGGGACAGAGAGCTGAAGCTTTCTTT. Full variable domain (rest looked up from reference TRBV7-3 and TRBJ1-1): GAGVSQTPSNKVTEKGKYVELRCDPISGHTALYWYRQSLGQGPEFLIYFQGTGAADDSGLPNDRFFAVRPEGSVSTLKIQRTERGDSAVYLCASSRGQRAEAFFGQGTRLTVV.

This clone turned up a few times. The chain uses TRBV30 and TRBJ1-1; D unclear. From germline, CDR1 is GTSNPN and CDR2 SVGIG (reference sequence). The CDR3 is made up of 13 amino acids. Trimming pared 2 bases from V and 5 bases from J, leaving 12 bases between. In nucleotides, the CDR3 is TGTGCCTGGAGTCGCAGTGGGAAGACTGAAGCTTTCTTT. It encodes CAWSRSGKTEAFF.

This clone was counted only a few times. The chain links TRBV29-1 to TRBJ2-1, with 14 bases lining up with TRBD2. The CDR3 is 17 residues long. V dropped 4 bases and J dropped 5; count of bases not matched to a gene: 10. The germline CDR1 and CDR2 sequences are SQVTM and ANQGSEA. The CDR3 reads CSVARPGLAGVHNEQFF. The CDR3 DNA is TGCAGCGTTGCCCGACCGGGACTAGCGGGGGTACACAATGAGCAGTTCTTC.

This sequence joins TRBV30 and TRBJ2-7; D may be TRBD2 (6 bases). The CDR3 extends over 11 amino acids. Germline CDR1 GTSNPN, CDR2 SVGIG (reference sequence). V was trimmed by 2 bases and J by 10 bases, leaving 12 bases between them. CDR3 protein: CAWSSTSDQYF. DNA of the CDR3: TGTGCCTGGAGTTCGACTAGTGATCAGTACTTC. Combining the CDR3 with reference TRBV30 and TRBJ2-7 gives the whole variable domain SQTIHQWPATLVQPVGSPLSLECTVEGTSNPNLYWYRQAAGRGLQLLFYSVGIGQISSEVPQNLSASRPQDRQFILSSKKLLLSDSGFYLCAWSSTSDQYFGPGTRLTVT.

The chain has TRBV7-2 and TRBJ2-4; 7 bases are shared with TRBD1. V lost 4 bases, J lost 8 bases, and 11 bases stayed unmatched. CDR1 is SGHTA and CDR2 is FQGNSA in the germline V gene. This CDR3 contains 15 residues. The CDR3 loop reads CASSSGTEKGYIQYF. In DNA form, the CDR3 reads TGTGCCAGCAGCTCAGGGACAGAGAAGGGATACATTCAGTACTTC.

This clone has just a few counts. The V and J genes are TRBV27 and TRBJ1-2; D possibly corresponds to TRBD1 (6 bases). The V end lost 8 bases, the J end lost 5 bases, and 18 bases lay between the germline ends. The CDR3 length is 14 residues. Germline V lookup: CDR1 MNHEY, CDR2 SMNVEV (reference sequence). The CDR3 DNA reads TGTGCCAGCGGGAATTCAGGGGTCCGGTATGGCTACACCTTC. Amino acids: CASGNSGVRYGYTF.

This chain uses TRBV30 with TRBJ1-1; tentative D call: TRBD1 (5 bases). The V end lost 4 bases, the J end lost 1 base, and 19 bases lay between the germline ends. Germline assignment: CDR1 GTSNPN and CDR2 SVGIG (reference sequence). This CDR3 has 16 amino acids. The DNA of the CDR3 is TGTGCCTGGACCTCCGGGGGTAGCGGTCGGAACACTGAAGCTTTCTTT. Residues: CAWTSGGSGRNTEAFF.

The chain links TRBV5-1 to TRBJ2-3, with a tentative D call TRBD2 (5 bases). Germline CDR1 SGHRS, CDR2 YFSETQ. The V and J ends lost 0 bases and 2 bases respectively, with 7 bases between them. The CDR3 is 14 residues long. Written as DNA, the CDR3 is TGCGCCAGCAGCTTGGCGGGGTTCACAGATACGCAGTATTTT. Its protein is CASSLAGFTDTQYF.

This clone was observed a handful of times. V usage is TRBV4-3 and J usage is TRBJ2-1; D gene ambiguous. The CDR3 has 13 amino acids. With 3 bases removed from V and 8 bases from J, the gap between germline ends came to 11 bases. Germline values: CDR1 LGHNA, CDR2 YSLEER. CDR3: CASSHPYEDEQFF. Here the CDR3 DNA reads TGCGCCAGCAGCCACCCATATGAGGATGAGCAGTTCTTC.

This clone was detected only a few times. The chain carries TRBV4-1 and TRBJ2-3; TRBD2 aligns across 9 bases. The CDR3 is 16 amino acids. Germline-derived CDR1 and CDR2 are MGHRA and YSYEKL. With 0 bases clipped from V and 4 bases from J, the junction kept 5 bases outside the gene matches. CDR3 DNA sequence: TGCGCCAGCAGCCAAGAAGGCGGGAGGGGAGCAGATACGCAGTATTTT. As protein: CASSQEGGRGADTQYF.

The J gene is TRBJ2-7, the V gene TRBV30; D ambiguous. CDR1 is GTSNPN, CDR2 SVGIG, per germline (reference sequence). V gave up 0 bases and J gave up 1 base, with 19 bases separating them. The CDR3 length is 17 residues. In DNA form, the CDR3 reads TGTGCCTGGAGTGTCAGAAGGATGGTCGCTGGGTCCTACGAGCAGTACTTC. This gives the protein CAWSVRRMVAGSYEQYF.

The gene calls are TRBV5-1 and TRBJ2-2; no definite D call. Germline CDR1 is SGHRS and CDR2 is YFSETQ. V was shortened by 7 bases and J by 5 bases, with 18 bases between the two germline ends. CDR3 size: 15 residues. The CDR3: CASYQDPTITGELFF. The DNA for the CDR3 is TGCGCCAGCTACCAGGACCCAACTATTACCGGGGAGCTGTTTTTT.